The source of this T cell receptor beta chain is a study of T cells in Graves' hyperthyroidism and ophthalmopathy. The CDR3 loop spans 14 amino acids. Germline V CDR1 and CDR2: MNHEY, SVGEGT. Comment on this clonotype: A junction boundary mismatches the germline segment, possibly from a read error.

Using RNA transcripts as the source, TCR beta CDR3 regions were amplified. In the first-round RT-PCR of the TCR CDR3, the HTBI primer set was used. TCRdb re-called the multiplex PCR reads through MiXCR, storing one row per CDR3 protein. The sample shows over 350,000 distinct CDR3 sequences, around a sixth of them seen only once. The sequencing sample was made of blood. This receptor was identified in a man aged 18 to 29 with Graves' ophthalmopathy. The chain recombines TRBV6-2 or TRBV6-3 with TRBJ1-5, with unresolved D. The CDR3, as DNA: TGCGCCAGCAGCCCACCGGGGAGCAATCAGTCCCAGCATTTT. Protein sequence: CASSPPGSNQSQHF.